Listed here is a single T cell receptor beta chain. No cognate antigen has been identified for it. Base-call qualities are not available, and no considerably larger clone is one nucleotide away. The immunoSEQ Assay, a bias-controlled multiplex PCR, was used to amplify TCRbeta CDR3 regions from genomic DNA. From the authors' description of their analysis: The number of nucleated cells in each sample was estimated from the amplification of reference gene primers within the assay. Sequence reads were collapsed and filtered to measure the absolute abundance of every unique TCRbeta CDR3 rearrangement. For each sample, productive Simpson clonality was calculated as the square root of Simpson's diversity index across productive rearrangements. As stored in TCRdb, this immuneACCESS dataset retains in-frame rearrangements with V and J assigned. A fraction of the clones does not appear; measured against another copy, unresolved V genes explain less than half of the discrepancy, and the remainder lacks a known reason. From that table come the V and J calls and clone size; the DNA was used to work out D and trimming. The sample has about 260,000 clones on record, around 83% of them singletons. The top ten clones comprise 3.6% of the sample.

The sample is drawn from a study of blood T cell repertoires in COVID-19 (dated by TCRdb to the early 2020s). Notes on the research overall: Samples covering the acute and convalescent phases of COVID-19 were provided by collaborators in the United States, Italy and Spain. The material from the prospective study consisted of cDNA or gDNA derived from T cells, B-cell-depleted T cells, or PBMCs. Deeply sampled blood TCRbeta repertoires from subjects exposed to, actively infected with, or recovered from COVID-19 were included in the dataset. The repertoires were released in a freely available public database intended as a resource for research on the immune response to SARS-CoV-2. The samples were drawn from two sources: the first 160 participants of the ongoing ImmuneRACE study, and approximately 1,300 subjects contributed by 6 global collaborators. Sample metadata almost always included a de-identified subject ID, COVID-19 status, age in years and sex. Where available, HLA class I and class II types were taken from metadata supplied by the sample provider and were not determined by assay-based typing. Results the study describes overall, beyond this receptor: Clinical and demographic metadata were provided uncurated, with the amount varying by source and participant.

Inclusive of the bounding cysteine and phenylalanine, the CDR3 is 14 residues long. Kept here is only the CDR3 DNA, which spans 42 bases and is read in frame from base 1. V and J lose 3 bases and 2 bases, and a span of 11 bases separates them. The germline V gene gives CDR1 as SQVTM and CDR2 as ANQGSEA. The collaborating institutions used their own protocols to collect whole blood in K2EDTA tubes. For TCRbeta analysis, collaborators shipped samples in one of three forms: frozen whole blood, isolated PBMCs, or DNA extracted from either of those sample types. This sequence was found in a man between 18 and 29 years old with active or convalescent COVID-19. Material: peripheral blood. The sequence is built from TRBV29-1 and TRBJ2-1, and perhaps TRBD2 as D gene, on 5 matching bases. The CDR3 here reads CSVERTGPYNEQFF. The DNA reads TGCAGCGTTGAGCGGACTGGGCCCTACAATGAGCAGTTCTTC.